What follows are 6 T cell receptor beta chains derived from one specimen sequenced in a study of response to subunit inactivated influenza vaccine. TCRdb re-derived calls from the RT-PCR reads in MiXCR, one entry per CDR3 protein. Altogether roughly 710,000 distinct CDR3 sequences are present, about 15% being singletons, with the ten largest covering around 7.6%. The sequences come from PBMCs from blood, collected 14 days before vaccination. The receptors here all came from a man aged 50-59 years who received an inactivated influenza vaccine.

Here the CDR3 DNA reads TGTGCCAGCAGTCCACAGTGGGGCTATGGCTACACCTTC. Translating it yields CASSPQWGYGYTF. The chain employs TRBV6-1 and TRBJ1-2; D is unresolved. Germline values: CDR1 MNHNS, CDR2 SASEGT. The ends were cut back, 5 bases at V and 4 bases at J, with 11 bases in the middle. This CDR3 has 13 amino acids.

This clonotype was counted only a few times. V usage is TRBV12-3 or TRBV12-4 and J usage is TRBJ2-2; 8 bases are a match to TRBD2. The V and J ends lost 4 bases and 6 bases, in that order; junction bases with no gene match: 7. The CDR3 covers 15 residues. Written as DNA, the CDR3 is TGTGCCAGCAGTTCCGGGGGGGCGGTCGCCGGGGAGCTGTTTTTT. Amino acids: CASSSGGAVAGELFF.

This clonotype showed up just a few times. The genes are TRBV20-1 and TRBJ2-7, with TRBD2 matching 10 bases. With 6 bases clipped from V and 2 bases from J, the junction kept 4 bases outside the gene matches. The CDR3 is 13 amino acids. Germline V CDR1 and CDR2: DFQATT, SNEGSKA (reference sequence). CDR3 sequence reads: CSATSGGAYEQYF. The CDR3 DNA sequence: TGCAGTGCCACGAGCGGGGGGGCCTACGAGCAGTACTTC.

Written as DNA, the CDR3 is TGTGCCACCGCTATTGGAGGCTACGAGCAGTACTTC. Protein sequence: CATAIGGYEQYF. The rearrangement uses TRBV6-1 and TRBJ2-7; a possible D gene is TRBD2 (5 bases). With 10 bases removed from V and 3 bases from J, the gap between germline ends came to 13 bases. The CDR3 sequence is 12 residues long. From germline, CDR1 is MNHNS and CDR2 SASEGT.

Details on this clonotype: An end of the junction differs from the germline gene, which may be a read error. V usage is TRBV5-1 and J usage is TRBJ2-7, with 7 bases identical to TRBD1. The CDR3 sequence is 14 residues long. Germline assignment: CDR1 SGHRS and CDR2 YFSETQ. The CDR3 DNA sequence: TGCGCCAGCAGCTTGGCCGGGACAGAATACGAGAAGTACTTC. Its translation: CASSLAGTEYEKYF. Full variable domain (rest looked up from reference TRBV5-1 and TRBJ2-7): KAGVTQTPRYLIKTRGQQVTLSCSPISGHRSVSWYQQTPGQGLQFLFEYFSETQRNKGNFPGRFSGRQFSNSRSEMNVSTLELGDSALYLCASSLAGTEYEKYFGPGTRLTVT.

The chain carries TRBV20-1 and TRBJ2-3; D is uncertain. The V gene lost 2 bases and the J gene lost 2 bases, with 8 bases spanning the gap. Germline loops: CDR1 DFQATT, CDR2 SNEGSKA (reference sequence). This CDR3 is built from 13 residues. The CDR3 region is CSARLEYTDTQYF. The CDR3 DNA sequence: TGCAGTGCTAGATTGGAATACACAGATACGCAGTATTTT.